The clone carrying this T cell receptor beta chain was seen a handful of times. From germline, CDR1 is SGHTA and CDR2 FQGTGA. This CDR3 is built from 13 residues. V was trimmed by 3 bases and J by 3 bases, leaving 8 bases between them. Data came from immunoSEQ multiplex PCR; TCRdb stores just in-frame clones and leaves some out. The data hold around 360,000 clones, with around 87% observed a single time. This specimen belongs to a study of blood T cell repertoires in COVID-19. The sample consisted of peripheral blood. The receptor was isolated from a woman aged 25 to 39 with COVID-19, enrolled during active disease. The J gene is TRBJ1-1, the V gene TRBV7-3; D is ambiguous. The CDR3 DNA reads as TGTGCCAGCAGCTTGGACGGGGACACTGAAGCTTTCTTT. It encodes CASSLDGDTEAFF. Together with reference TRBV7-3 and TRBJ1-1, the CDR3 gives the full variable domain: GAGVSQTPSNKVTEKGKYVELRCDPISGHTALYWYRQSLGQGPEFLIYFQGTGAADDSGLPNDRFFAVRPEGSVSTLKIQRTERGDSAVYLCASSLDGDTEAFFGQGTRLTVV.